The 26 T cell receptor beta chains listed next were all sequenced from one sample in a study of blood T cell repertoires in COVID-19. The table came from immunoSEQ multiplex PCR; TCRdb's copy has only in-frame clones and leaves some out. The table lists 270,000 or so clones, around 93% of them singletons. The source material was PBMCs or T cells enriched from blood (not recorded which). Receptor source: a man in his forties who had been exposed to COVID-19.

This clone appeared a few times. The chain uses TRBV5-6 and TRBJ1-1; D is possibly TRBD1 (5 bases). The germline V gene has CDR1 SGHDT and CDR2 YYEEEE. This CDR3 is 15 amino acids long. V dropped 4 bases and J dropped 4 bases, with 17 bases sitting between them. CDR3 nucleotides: TGTGCCAGCAGCCCATCCCCCCGGGGGGGCACTGAAGCTTTCTTT. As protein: CASSPSPRGGTEAFF.

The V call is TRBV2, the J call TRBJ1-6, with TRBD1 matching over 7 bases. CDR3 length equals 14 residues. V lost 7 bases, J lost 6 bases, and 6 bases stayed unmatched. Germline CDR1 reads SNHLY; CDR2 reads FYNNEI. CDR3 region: CASITGDSNSPLHF. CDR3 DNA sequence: TGTGCCAGCATCACAGGGGACAGTAATTCACCCCTCCACTTT.

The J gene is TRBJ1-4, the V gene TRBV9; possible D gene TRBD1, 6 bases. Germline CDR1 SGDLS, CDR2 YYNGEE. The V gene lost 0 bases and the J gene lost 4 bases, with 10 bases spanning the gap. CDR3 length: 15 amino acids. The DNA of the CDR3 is TGTGCCAGCAGCGTAGCAGGGGCGAGTAATGAAAAACTGTTTTTT. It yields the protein CASSVAGASNEKLFF. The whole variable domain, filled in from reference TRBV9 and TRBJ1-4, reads DSGVTQTPKHLITATGQRVTLRCSPRSGDLSVYWYQQSLDQGLQFLIQYYNGEERAKGNILERFSAQQFPDLHSELNLSSLELGDSALYFCASSVAGASNEKLFFGSGTQLSVL.

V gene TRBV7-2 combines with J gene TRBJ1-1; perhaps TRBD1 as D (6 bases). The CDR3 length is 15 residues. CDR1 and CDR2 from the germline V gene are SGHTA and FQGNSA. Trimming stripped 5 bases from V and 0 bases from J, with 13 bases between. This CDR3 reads CASSLLGQMNTEAFF. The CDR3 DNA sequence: TGTGCCAGCAGCCTGTTAGGACAGATGAACACTGAAGCTTTCTTT. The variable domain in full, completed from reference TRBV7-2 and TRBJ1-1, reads GAGVSQSPSNKVTEKGKDVELRCDPISGHTALYWYRQSLGQGLEFLIYFQGNSAPDKSGLPSDRFSAERTGGSVSTLTIQRTQQEDSAVYLCASSLLGQMNTEAFFGQGTRLTVV.

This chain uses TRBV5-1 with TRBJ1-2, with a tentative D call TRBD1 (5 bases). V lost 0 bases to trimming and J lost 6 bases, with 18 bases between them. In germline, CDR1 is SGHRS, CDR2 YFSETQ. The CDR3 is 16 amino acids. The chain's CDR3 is CASSLAQAGSIDGYTF. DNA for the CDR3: TGCGCCAGCAGCTTGGCCCAGGCAGGGTCGATCGATGGCTACACCTTC.

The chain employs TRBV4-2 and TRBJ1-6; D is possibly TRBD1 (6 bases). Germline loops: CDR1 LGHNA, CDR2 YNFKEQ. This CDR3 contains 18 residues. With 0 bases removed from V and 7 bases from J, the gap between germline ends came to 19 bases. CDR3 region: CASSQERGAFTGNSPLHF. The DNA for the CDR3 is TGTGCCAGCAGCCAAGAAAGAGGCGCATTTACAGGGAATTCACCCCTCCACTTT.

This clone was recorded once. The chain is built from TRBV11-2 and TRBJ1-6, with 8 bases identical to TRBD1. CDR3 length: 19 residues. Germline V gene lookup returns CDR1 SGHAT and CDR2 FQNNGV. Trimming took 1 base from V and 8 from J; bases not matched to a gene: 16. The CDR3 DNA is TGTGCCAGCAGCTTAGCCCCCGGACAGGGCTTGGGGGTTGATTCACCCCTCCACTTT. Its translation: CASSLAPGQGLGVDSPLHF.

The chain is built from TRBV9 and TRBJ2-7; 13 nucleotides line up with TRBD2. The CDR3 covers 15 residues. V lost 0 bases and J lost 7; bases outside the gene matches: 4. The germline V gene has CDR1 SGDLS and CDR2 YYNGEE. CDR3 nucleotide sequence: TGTGCCAGCAGCGTAGGGACTAGCGGGAGTTGGGAGCAGTACTTC. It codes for CASSVGTSGSWEQYF.

For the CDR3, the DNA is TGTGCCAGCAGCGCGGGACAGGGTTGGAACGAGGGCTACACCTTC. Translating it yields CASSAGQGWNEGYTF. This chain links TRBV9 with TRBJ1-2, with TRBD1 identical over 9 bases. With V trimmed by 3 bases and J by 8 bases, 11 bases remained unmatched. The germline V gene has CDR1 SGDLS and CDR2 YYNGEE. The CDR3 is made up of 15 amino acids.

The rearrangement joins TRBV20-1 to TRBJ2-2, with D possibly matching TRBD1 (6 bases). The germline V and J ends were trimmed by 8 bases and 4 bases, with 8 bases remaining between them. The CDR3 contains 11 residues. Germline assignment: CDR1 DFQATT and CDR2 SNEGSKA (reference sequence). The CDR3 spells CSLQGTGELFF. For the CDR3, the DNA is TGCAGTCTACAGGGCACCGGGGAGCTGTTTTTT.

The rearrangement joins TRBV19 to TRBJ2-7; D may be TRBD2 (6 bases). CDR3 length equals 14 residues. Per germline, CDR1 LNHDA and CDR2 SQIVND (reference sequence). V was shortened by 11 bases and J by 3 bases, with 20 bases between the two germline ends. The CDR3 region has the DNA TGTGCCTCAAATTCAGCGGGTCAAAGCTACGAGCAGTACTTC. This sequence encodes CASNSAGQSYEQYF.

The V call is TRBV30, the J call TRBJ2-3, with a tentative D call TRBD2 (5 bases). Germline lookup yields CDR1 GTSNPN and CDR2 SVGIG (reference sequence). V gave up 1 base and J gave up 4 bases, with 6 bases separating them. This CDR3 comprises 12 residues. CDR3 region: CAWSGLPDTQYF. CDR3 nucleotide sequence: TGTGCCTGGAGTGGACTACCAGATACGCAGTATTTT.

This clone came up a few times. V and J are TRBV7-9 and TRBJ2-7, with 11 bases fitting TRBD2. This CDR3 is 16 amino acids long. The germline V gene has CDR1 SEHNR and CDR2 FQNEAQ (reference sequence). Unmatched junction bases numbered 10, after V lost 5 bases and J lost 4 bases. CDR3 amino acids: CASSPTTSGMSYEQYF. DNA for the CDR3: TGTGCCAGCAGCCCAACGACTAGCGGGATGAGTTACGAGCAGTACTTC.

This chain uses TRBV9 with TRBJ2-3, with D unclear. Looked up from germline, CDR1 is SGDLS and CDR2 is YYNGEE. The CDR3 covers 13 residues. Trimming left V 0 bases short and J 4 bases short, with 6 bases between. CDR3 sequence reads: CASSVAFSDTQYF. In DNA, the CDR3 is TGTGCCAGCAGCGTAGCGTTTTCAGATACGCAGTATTTT.

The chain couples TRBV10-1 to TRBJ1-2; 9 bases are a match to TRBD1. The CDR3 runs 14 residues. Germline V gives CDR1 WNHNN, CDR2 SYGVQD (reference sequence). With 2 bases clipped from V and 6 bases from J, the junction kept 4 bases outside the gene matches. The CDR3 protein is CASSERGTGHGYTF. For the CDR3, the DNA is TGCGCCAGCAGTGAGAGGGGGACAGGGCATGGCTACACCTTC.

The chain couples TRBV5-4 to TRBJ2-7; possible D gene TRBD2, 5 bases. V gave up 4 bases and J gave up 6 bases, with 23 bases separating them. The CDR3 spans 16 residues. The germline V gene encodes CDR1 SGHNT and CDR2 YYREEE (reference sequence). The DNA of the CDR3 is TGTGCCAGCAGCCCCCGACCCTCAGCGGCCCTTATCGAGCAGTACTTC. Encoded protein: CASSPRPSAALIEQYF.

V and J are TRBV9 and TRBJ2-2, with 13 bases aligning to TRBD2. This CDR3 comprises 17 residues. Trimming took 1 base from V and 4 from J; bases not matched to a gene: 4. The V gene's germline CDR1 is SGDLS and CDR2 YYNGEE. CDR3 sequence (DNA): TGTGCCAGCAGCGTAACCACTAGCGGGAGGGGCACCGGGGAGCTGTTTTTT. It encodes CASSVTTSGRGTGELFF.

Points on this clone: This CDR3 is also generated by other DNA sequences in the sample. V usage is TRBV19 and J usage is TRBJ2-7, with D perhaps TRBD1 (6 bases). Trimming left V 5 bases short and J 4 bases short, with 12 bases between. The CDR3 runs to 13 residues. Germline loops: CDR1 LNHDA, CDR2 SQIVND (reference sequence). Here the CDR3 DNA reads TGTGCCAGTAGTCCTACAGGGTCGTACGAGCAGTACTTC. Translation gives CASSPTGSYEQYF. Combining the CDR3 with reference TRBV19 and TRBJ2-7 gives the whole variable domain DGGITQSPKYLFRKEGQNVTLSCEQNLNHDAMYWYRQDPGQGLRLIYYSQIVNDFQKGDIAEGYSVSREKKESFPLTVTSAQKNPTAFYLCASSPTGSYEQYFGPGTRLTVT.

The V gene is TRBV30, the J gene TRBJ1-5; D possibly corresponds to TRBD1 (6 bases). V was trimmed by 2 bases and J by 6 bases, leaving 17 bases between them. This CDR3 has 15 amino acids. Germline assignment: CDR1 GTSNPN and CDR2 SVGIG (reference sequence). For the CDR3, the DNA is TGTGCCTGGAGTTGGGGGGGGCCCCCGGGTCAGCCCCAGCATTTT. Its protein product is CAWSWGGPPGQPQHF. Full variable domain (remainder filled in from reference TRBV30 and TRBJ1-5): SQTIHQWPATLVQPVGSPLSLECTVEGTSNPNLYWYRQAAGRGLQLLFYSVGIGQISSEVPQNLSASRPQDRQFILSSKKLLLSDSGFYLCAWSWGGPPGQPQHFGDGTRLSIL.

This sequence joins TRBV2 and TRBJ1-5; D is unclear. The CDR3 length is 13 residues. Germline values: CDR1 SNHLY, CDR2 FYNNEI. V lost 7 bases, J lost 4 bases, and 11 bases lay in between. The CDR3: CASTESANQPQHF. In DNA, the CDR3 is TGTGCCAGCACGGAGTCGGCGAATCAGCCCCAGCATTTT.

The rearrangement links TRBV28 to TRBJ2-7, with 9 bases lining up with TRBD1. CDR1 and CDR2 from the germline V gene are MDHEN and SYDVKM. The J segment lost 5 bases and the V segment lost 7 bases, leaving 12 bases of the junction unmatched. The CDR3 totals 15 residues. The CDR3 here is CASMGFGQGSHEQYF. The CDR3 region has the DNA TGTGCCAGCATGGGCTTCGGACAGGGGTCCCACGAGCAGTACTTC.

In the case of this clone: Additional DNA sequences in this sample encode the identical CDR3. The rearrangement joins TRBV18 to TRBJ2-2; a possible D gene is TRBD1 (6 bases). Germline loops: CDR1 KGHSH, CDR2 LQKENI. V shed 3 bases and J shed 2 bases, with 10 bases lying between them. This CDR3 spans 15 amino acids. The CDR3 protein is CASSPAGVNTGELFF. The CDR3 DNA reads TGTGCCAGCTCACCGGCAGGGGTTAACACCGGGGAGCTGTTTTTT. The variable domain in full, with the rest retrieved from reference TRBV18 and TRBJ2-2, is NAGVMQNPRHLVRRRGQEARLRCSPMKGHSHVYWYRQLPEEGLKFMVYLQKENIIDESGMPKERFSAEFPKEGPSILRIQQVVRGDSAAYFCASSPAGVNTGELFFGEGSRLTVL.

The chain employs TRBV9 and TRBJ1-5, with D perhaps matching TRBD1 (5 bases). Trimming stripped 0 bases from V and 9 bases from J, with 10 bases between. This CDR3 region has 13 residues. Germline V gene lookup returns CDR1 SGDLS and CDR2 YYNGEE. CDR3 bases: TGTGCCAGCAGCGTAGCCGTCGGGGGGCCCCAGCATTTT. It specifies CASSVAVGGPQHF.

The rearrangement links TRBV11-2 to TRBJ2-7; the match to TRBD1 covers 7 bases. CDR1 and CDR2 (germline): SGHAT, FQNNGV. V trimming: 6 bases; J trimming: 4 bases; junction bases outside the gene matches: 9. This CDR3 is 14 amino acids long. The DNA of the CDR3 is TGTGCCAGCAGGACCCTGGCAGGGGGATACGAGCAGTACTTC. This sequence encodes CASRTLAGGYEQYF.

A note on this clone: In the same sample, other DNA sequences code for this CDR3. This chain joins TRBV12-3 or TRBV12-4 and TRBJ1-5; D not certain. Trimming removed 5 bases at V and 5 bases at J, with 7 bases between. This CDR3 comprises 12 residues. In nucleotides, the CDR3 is TGTGCCAGCAGTAGTCGAGATCAGCCCCAGCATTTT. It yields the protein CASSSRDQPQHF.

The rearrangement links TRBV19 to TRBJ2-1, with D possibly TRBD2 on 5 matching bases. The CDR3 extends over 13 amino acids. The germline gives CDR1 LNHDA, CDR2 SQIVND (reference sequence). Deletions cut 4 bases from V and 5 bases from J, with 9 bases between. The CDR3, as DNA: TGTGCCAGTAGTAGCGGACTGAACAATGAGCAGTTCTTC. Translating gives CASSSGLNNEQFF.